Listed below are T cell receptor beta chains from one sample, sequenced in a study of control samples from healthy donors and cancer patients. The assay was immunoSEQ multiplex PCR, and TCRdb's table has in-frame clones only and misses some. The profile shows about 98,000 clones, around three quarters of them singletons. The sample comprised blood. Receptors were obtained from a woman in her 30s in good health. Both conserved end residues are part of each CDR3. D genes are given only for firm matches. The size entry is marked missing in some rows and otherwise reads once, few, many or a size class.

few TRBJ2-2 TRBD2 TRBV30 CAWSTGGPGELFF TGTGCCTGGAGTACGGGGGGGCCCGGGGAGCTGTTTTTT
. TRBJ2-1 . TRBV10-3 CAISESRVFTYNEQFF TGTGCCATCAGTGAGTCTAGGGTCTTTACCTACAATGAGCAGTTCTTC
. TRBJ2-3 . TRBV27 CASSLSLAPWGTDTQYF TGTGCCAGCAGTTTATCACTCGCCCCCTGGGGCACAGATACGCAGTATTTT
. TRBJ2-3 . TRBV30 CAWKTGDTQYF TGTGCCTGGAAAACTGGAGATACGCAGTATTTT
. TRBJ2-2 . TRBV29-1 CSVAATNRGHGELFF TGCAGCGTTGCGGCGACCAACCGAGGGCACGGGGAGCTGTTTTTT
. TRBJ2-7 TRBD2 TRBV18 CASSPNEGTNSYEQYF TGTGCCAGCTCACCGAATGAGGGGACTAACTCCTACGAGCAGTACTTC
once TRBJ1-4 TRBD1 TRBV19 CASSIQRQGLNEKLFF TGTGCCAGTAGTATCCAAAGACAGGGCCTTAATGAAAAACTGTTTTTT
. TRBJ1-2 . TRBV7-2 CASSYQGYGYTF TGTGCCAGCAGCTATCAAGGCTATGGCTACACCTTC
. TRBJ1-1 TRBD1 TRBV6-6 CASSYRDRGLRAFF TGTGCCAGCAGTTACCGAGACAGGGGGCTGCGAGCTTTCTTT
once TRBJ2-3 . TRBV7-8 CASSLSVVDTQYF TGTGCCAGCAGCTTATCCGTTGTGGATACGCAGTATTTT
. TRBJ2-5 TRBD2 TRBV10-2 CASSSGLAGGPETQYF TGCGCCAGCAGTAGCGGACTAGCGGGGGGGCCTGAGACCCAGTACTTC
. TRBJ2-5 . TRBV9 CASSVETGHKETQYF TGTGCCAGCAGCGTAGAGACAGGCCATAAAGAGACCCAGTACTTC
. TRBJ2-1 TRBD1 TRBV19 CATRDSPGGEQFF TGTGCCACCCGGGACAGCCCTGGGGGTGAGCAGTTCTTC
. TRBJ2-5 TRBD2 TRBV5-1 CASSLLAGNQETQYF TGCGCCAGCAGCTTACTAGCGGGGAATCAAGAGACCCAGTACTTC
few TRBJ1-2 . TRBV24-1 CATSEGGAAGYGYTF TGTGCCACCAGTGAGGGCGGGGCCGCCGGCTATGGCTACACCTTC
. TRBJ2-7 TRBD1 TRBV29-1 CSVEIRQGTRVFEQYF TGCAGCGTTGAAATCAGACAGGGTACTCGAGTCTTCGAGCAGTACTTC
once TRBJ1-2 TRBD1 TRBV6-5 CASGGTGHNYGYTF TGTGCCAGCGGGGGGACAGGGCATAACTATGGCTACACCTTC
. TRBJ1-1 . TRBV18 CASWEDRLNTEAFF TGTGCCAGCTGGGAAGACAGGTTAAACACTGAAGCTTTCTTT
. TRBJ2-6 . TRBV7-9 CASSFGGGRANVLTF TGTGCCAGCAGCTTTGGGGGCGGTAGGGCCAACGTCCTGACTTTC
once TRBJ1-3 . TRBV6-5 CASSYGASMTGNTIYF TGTGCCAGCAGTTACGGGGCATCCATGACTGGAAACACCATATATTTT
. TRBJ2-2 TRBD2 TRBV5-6 CASSPTGWRGGNTGELFF TGTGCCAGCAGCCCTACCGGGTGGCGGGGGGGCAACACCGGGGAGCTGTTTTTT
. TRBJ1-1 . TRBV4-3 CASSQAVVNTEAFF TGCGCCAGCAGCCAAGCCGTGGTGAACACTGAAGCTTTCTTT
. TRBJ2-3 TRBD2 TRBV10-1 CATPPSGGASRTDTQYF TGCGCCACCCCCCCAAGCGGGGGGGCCTCAAGGACAGATACGCAGTATTTT
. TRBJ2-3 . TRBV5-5 CASSLAQRSTDTQYF TGTGCCAGCAGCTTGGCCCAGAGGAGCACAGATACGCAGTATTTT
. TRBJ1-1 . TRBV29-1 CSVEGRGAFEAFF TGCAGCGTTGAAGGAAGGGGGGCTTTTGAAGCTTTCTTT
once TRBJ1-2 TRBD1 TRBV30 CAWRYPGQGVGYTF TGTGCCTGGAGATACCCGGGACAGGGAGTTGGCTACACCTTC
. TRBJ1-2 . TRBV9 CASSVDGYGYTF TGTGCCAGCAGCGTAGACGGGTATGGCTACACCTTC
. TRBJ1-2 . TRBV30 CAWSGQSYGYTF TGTGCCTGGAGTGGTCAGAGCTATGGCTACACCTTC
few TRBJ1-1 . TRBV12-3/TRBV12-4 CASTLGGWTEAFF TGTGCCAGCACCCTTGGGGGTTGGACTGAAGCTTTCTTT
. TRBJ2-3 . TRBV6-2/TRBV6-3 CASSLGWDTQYF TGTGCCAGCAGTTTAGGGTGGGATACGCAGTATTTT
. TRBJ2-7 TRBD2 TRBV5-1 CASSLPDLTSGSPYEQYF TGCGCCAGCAGCCTACCCGACCTGACTAGCGGGTCCCCCTACGAGCAGTACTTC
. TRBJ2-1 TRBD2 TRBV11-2 CASSGLAGARYNEQFF TGTGCCAGCAGCGGACTAGCGGGGGCCCGCTACAATGAGCAGTTCTTC
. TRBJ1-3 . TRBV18 CASSPVAGHSGNTIYF TGTGCCAGCTCACCAGTTGCCGGCCACTCTGGAAACACCATATATTTT
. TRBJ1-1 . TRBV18 CASSPPKGNTEAFF TGTGCCAGCTCACCACCGAAGGGGAACACTGAAGCTTTCTTT
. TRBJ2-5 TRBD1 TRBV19 CASSNGQGKSQETQYF TGTGCCAGTAGTAACGGACAGGGAAAAAGCCAAGAGACCCAGTACTTC
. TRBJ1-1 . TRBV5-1 CASSLVGVGNTEAFF TGCGCCAGCAGCTTGGTGGGGGTAGGGAACACTGAAGCTTTCTTT
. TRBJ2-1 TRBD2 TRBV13 CASSPQRGLAGLSEQFF TGTGCCAGCAGCCCACAACGTGGGCTAGCGGGGTTGAGTGAGCAGTTCTTC
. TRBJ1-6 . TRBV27 CASGSGPNPNSPLHF TGTGCCAGCGGGTCCGGACCGAACCCGAATTCACCCCTCCACTTT
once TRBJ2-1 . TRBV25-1 CASSEGAGPYNEQFF TGTGCCAGCAGTGAGGGGGCAGGGCCCTACAATGAGCAGTTCTTC
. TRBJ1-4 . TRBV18 CASSPFATNEKLFF TGTGCCAGCTCACCATTCGCAACTAATGAAAAACTGTTTTTT
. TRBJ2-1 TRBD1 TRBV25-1 CACKGGRGTEQFF TGTGCCTGCAAAGGGGGCCGGGGTACTGAGCAGTTCTTC
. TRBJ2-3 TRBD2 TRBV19 CASSSRGGMNTQYF TGTGCCAGTAGTAGTCGCGGGGGGATGAATACGCAGTATTTT
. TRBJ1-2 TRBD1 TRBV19 CASSRPGQGSLVGYTF TGTGCCAGTAGCCGGCCGGGACAGGGGTCTTTGGTTGGCTACACCTTC
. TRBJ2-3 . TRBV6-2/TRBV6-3 CASSPTSGLTGRTQYF TGTGCCAGCAGTCCCACCTCGGGACTCACCGGCAGGACGCAGTATTTT
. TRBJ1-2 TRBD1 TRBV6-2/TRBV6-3 CASSYEGAGGYTF TGTGCCAGCAGTTACGAGGGGGCAGGAGGCTACACCTTC
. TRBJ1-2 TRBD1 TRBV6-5 CASSLHPDRAGGYTF TGTGCCAGCAGCCTTCACCCCGACAGGGCGGGCGGCTACACCTTC
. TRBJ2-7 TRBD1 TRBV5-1 CASSPLGTGGYEQYF TGCGCCAGCAGCCCCCTAGGGACAGGGGGGTACGAGCAGTACTTC
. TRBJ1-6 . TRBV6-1 CASSGAMRNSPLHF TGTGCCAGCAGTGGAGCAATGAGGAATTCACCCCTCCACTTT